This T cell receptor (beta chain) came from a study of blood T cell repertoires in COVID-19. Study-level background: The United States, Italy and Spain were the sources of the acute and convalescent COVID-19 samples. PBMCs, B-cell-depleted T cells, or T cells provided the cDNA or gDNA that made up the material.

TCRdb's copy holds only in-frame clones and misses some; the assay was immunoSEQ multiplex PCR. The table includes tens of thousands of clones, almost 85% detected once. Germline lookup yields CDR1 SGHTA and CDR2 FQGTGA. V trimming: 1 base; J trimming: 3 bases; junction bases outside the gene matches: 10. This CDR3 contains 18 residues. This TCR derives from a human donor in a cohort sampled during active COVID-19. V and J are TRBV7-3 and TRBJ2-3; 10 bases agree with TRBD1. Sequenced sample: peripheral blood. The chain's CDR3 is CASSLKGSGQGKTDTQYF. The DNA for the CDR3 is TGTGCCAGCAGCTTAAAAGGGTCGGGACAGGGGAAAACAGATACGCAGTATTTT. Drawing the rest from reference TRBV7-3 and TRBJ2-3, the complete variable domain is GAGVSQTPSNKVTEKGKYVELRCDPISGHTALYWYRQSLGQGPEFLIYFQGTGAADDSGLPNDRFFAVRPEGSVSTLKIQRTERGDSAVYLCASSLKGSGQGKTDTQYFGPGTRLTVL.